A selection of T cell receptor beta chains follows, all from one sample in a study of OX40 agonist ivuxolimab in advanced cancers. Here immunoSEQ multiplex PCR was the method, and the copy in TCRdb shows in-frame clones only, minus some. The data contain approximately 20,000 clones, 70% to 90% of them singletons. Specimen: CD4+ or CD8+ T cells sorted from blood, collected in a trial of the OX40 agonist ivuxolimab. Receptors originate from an adult with an advanced solid tumor such as melanoma, head and neck, liver or kidney cancer. CDR3s include the opening cysteine and the closing phenylalanine or tryptophan. The order of the fields is D gene, J gene, V gene, clone size, CDR3 DNA, CDR3 protein. The D gene is left open where the match is weak. Not every row has a clone size; where given, it reads once, few, many or a size class.

>.|TRBJ2-7|TRBV2|.
TGTGCCAGCGCTTACACGGAATCCTACGAGCAGTACTTC
CASAYTESYEQYF
>.|TRBJ2-2|TRBV4-2|.
TGTGCCAGCAGCCAAGGAGGGCCCGGGGAGCTGTTTTTT
CASSQGGPGELFF
>.|TRBJ2-3|TRBV6-5|.
TGTGCCAGCTCGACCAGGGTGTTGAGCACAGATACGCAGTATTTT
CASSTRVLSTDTQYF
>TRBD1|TRBJ1-5|TRBV6-6|few
TGTGCCAGCAGCCCAGGGGGCTCGGGCAATCAGCCCCAGCATTTT
CASSPGGSGNQPQHF
>.|TRBJ1-5|TRBV11-3|.
TGTGCCAGCAGCTTAGATCTTTTCGACACATATAGCAATCAGCCCCAGCATTTT
CASSLDLFDTYSNQPQHF
>TRBD1|TRBJ2-2|TRBV29-1|.
TGCAGCATCGATGCGGACAGGGCGAACACCGGGGAGCTGTTTTTT
CSIDADRANTGELFF
>TRBD1|TRBJ1-1|TRBV27|.
TGTGCCAGCACCGGACAGGTGAACACTGAAGCTTTCTTT
CASTGQVNTEAFF
>TRBD1|TRBJ1-3|TRBV6-6|.
TGTGCCAGCAGACCCCTCCTCCGGGACAGGGGAAACACCATATATTTT
CASRPLLRDRGNTIYF
>TRBD1|TRBJ2-7|TRBV5-4|.
TGTGCCAGCGGAGGACAGGTTACCTACGAGCAGTACTTC
CASGGQVTYEQYF
>TRBD1|TRBJ2-7|TRBV19|.
TGTGCCAGTAGTACCGACAGGGGGCAGGGCTACGAGCAGTACTTC
CASSTDRGQGYEQYF
>TRBD2|TRBJ2-7|TRBV27|.
TGTGCCAGCAGTTCCCAGGCGGGGGAAGTGTTCTACGAGCAGTACTTC
CASSSQAGEVFYEQYF
>TRBD1|TRBJ1-4|TRBV29-1|.
TGCAGCGTTACCATATTAGACAGGGGGCGTGAAAAACTGTTTTTT
CSVTILDRGREKLFF
>.|TRBJ1-2|TRBV4-1|.
TGCGCCAGCAGCTCAATTGGGACGTCGAACTATGGCTACACCTTC
CASSSIGTSNYGYTF
>TRBD1|TRBJ1-5|TRBV25-1|.
TGTGCCAGCAGTGCCTCGGACAGGGCCTTCGGGCAGCCCCAGCATTTT
CASSASDRAFGQPQHF
>.|TRBJ1-1|TRBV6-5|.
TGTGCCAGCAGTTACTCGTTGTTGAGGGAAGCTTTCTTT
CASSYSLLREAFF
>.|TRBJ1-5|TRBV27|once
TGTGCCAGCAGTAATCCGGGTCAGCCCCAGCATTTT
CASSNPGQPQHF
>.|TRBJ1-6|TRBV2|.
TGTGCCAGCAGTGAGAGGGTCTTTAATTCACCCCTCCACTTT
CASSERVFNSPLHF
>TRBD1|TRBJ2-2|TRBV7-9|.
TGTGCCAGCAGCTCCGACAGGGCACCCGGGGAGCTGTTTTTT
CASSSDRAPGELFF
>.|TRBJ2-7|TRBV6-6|.
TGTGCCAGCAGTTACGGCCCTTCCGAGCAGTACTTC
CASSYGPSEQYF
>.|TRBJ2-7|TRBV6-5|.
TGTGCCAGCAGTTGGGGACAGCGGGACTACGAGCAGTACTTC
CASSWGQRDYEQYF
>.|TRBJ2-7|TRBV27|once
TGTGCCAGCGGATTCATAGGGGATTCCTACGAGCAGTACTTC
CASGFIGDSYEQYF
>.|TRBJ1-5|TRBV7-9|once
TGTGCCAGCAGCTTAGGACGGGCATCGGGCAATCAGCCCCAGCATTTT
CASSLGRASGNQPQHF
>.|TRBJ2-7|TRBV7-2|.
TGTGCCAGCAGCTTAGATGGGGTCAGTACCTACGAGCAGTACTTC
CASSLDGVSTYEQYF
>TRBD2|TRBJ2-3|TRBV5-4|.
TGTGCCAGCAGCCTGAAGCGGGAGAGTAGCACAGATACGCAGTATTTT
CASSLKRESSTDTQYF
>TRBD2|TRBJ2-3|TRBV7-9|once
TGTGCCAGCGTTGGAAGCGGGAGTTTGGATACGCAGTATTTT
CASVGSGSLDTQYF
>.|TRBJ2-1|TRBV9|.
TGTGCCAGCAGCGTAGTGGCAGGGGGGCGGAATGAGCAGTTCTTC
CASSVVAGGRNEQFF
>.|TRBJ1-5|TRBV27|once
TGTGCCAGCAGTTTGGGTGGATTCAATCAGCCCCAGCATTTT
CASSLGGFNQPQHF
>.|TRBJ1-3|TRBV9|.
TGTGCCAGCAGCAGAGGGGACACCAACTCTGGAAACACCATATATTTT
CASSRGDTNSGNTIYF
>.|TRBJ2-1|TRBV5-4|few
TGTGCCAGCAGCCCGGAGACTAGTAAGGGAATTATGGATGAGCAGTTCTTC
CASSPETSKGIMDEQFF
>.|TRBJ2-7|TRBV29-1|once
TGCAGCGTTGACGTCAGCTACGAGCAGTACTTC
CSVDVSYEQYF
>.|TRBJ1-5|TRBV5-6|few
TGTGCCAGCAGCTTGGCCGGTGGGGGGACTAGCAATCAGCCCCAGCATTTT
CASSLAGGGTSNQPQHF
>.|TRBJ2-3|TRBV2|.
TGTGCCAGCACGAGGGGAGAGGGGGGCACAGATACGCAGTATTTT
CASTRGEGGTDTQYF
>TRBD1|TRBJ2-7|TRBV4-2|few
TGTGCCAGCAGCCAAGAGGACAGGGAATCCTACGAGCAGTACTTC
CASSQEDRESYEQYF
>.|TRBJ2-1|TRBV6-5|.
TGTGCCAGCAGTAGAGGACAGCAAAGGTACAATGAGCAGTTCTTC
CASSRGQQRYNEQFF
>.|TRBJ2-2|TRBV6-1|.
TGTGCCAGCAGTGACCCCGGGTGGACAGATTATTTCACCGGGGAGCTGTTTTTT
CASSDPGWTDYFTGELFF
>.|TRBJ1-2|TRBV9|.
TGTGCCAGCAGCGTAGTTTCGGGTAATGGCTACACCTTC
CASSVVSGNGYTF
>.|TRBJ2-3|TRBV6-1|few
TGTGCCAGCCGGTGGTCGGCAGATACGCAGTATTTT
CASRWSADTQYF
>.|TRBJ1-2|TRBV5-1|.
TGCGCCAGCAGCTTGTACATCGGGCGGGTATTTTGGTATGGCTACACCTTC
CASSLYIGRVFWYGYTF
>TRBD1|TRBJ2-7|TRBV4-2|.
TGTGCCAGCAGCCAAGGAAAGGGGGCAGGGGATCTGGGGGAGCAGTACTTC
CASSQGKGAGDLGEQYF
>TRBD1|TRBJ2-3|TRBV4-2|.
TGTGCCAGCAGCCTTCGGACAGGCCTAAGCACAGATACGCAGTATTTT
CASSLRTGLSTDTQYF
>.|TRBJ1-3|TRBV25-1|once
TGTGCCAGCAGCCCGGGGGGACAACGTGGGGGCACCATATATTTT
CASSPGGQRGGTIYF